Listed below are T cell receptor beta chains from one sample, sequenced in a study of T cells in Graves' hyperthyroidism and ophthalmopathy. MiXCR, run by TCRdb on the multiplex PCR reads, gives a single entry per CDR3 protein. Found here are fewer than 650,000 distinct CDR3 sequences, 11% to 15% of them singletons; the top ten hold almost 6%. Sequencing was carried out using blood. These receptor sequences come from a woman in her 30s with Graves' hyperthyroidism that later progressed to Graves' ophthalmopathy. Each CDR3 is given with its conserved first and last residue. The order of the fields is V gene, J gene, D gene, clone size, CDR3 protein, CDR3 DNA. D genes are given only for firm matches. The listing skips clone size in some rows; elsewhere it reads once, few, many or a size class.

TRBV15	TRBJ2-5	TRBD1	many	CATSSQMETGGKTQYF	TGTGCCACCAGCAGTCAAATGGAAACAGGGGGAAAGACCCAGTACTTC
TRBV29-1	TRBJ2-7	.	.	CSVEGHPPYEQYF	TGCAGCGTTGAAGGACACCCCCCCTACGAGCAGTACTTC
TRBV19	TRBJ1-1	.	few	CASSIEREGTEAFF	TGTGCCAGTAGTATTGAGAGGGAGGGCACTGAAGCTTTCTTT
TRBV7-2	TRBJ1-1	.	many	CASSPFRTEAFF	TGTGCCAGCAGCCCATTTAGGACTGAAGCTTTCTTT
TRBV29-1	TRBJ2-3	.	few	CSFSGDGSTDTQYF	TGCAGCTTCTCGGGGGACGGTAGCACAGATACGCAGTATTTT
TRBV11-2	TRBJ1-2	TRBD1	many	CASSSDRGYGYTF	TGTGCCAGCAGCTCGGACAGGGGCTATGGCTACACCTTC
TRBV7-9	TRBJ2-1	TRBD2	.	CASSSGTSLYNEQFF	TGTGCCAGCAGCTCCGGGACTAGTCTCTACAATGAGCAGTTCTTC
TRBV7-2	TRBJ2-7	.	many	CASSVRGAYEQYF	TGTGCCAGCAGCGTGAGGGGAGCCTACGAGCAGTACTTC
TRBV24-1	TRBJ2-3	.	.	CATSVPGDTQYF	TGTGCCACCAGTGTGCCGGGAGATACGCAGTATTTT
TRBV10-3	TRBJ2-3	.	few	CAISAPGTDTQYF	TGTGCCATCAGTGCCCCAGGGACAGATACGCAGTATTTT
TRBV9	TRBJ2-1	TRBD2	many	CASSVASGGRYNEQFF	TGTGCCAGCAGCGTAGCTAGCGGGGGACGGTACAATGAGCAGTTCTTC
TRBV30	TRBJ1-1	.	many	CAWNTAAPNTEAFF	TGTGCCTGGAACACCGCGGCTCCTAACACTGAAGCTTTCTTT
TRBV6-5	TRBJ2-3	.	many	CASSYSLVAVTDTQYF	TGTGCCAGCAGTTACTCGCTGGTAGCGGTCACAGATACGCAGTATTTT
TRBV6-9	TRBJ2-7	.	few	CASSLILDNYEQYF	TGTGCCAGCAGCTTAATCCTAGATAACTACGAGCAGTACTTC
TRBV5-8	TRBJ2-1	.	few	CASSLGGIEQFF	TGTGCCAGCAGCTTGGGGGGGATTGAGCAGTTCTTC
TRBV7-9	TRBJ2-4	TRBD2	many	CASSPGRSGENIQYF	TGTGCCAGCAGCCCCGGGAGGAGCGGAGAAAACATTCAGTACTTC
TRBV20-1	TRBJ2-3	TRBD2	many	CSVLAGGPRDTQYF	TGCAGTGTACTAGCGGGAGGGCCCCGGGATACGCAGTATTTT
TRBV3-1	TRBJ2-2	TRBD2	many	CASSWGLAGTGELFF	TGTGCCAGCAGCTGGGGACTAGCGGGCACCGGGGAGCTGTTTTTT
TRBV27	TRBJ2-1	.	many	CASKYWTDHNEQFF	TGTGCCAGCAAATATTGGACAGACCACAATGAGCAGTTCTTC
TRBV9	TRBJ2-5	TRBD1	.	CASSVYDRGRREAQYF	TGTGCCAGCAGCGTATACGACAGGGGGCGCAGGGAGGCCCAGTACTTC
TRBV24-1	TRBJ1-5	.	many	CATSERGHGLQPQHF	TGTGCCACCAGTGAGCGCGGACACGGACTTCAGCCCCAGCATTTT
TRBV11-3	TRBJ2-1	TRBD2	many	CASSFEREGNNEQFF	TGTGCCAGCAGCTTTGAGCGGGAGGGGAACAATGAGCAGTTCTTC
TRBV30	TRBJ1-1	.	.	CAWSVRRPGSNTEAFF	TGTGCCTGGAGTGTAAGACGGCCGGGTTCGAACACTGAAGCTTTCTTT